Detailed here is one T cell receptor beta chain. Antigen specificity is unknown. These data are taken from a study of cytomegalovirus exposure and HLA in healthy donors. The wider study: A subsequent analysis stated that the 95 to 150 validation repertoires were run on the same platform as the 650 to 850 first-cohort repertoires. The study's findings and limits: TCR sequences were mostly rare, though some public TCRs occurred in many donors. The authors listed 164 TCR beta chains as cytomegalovirus-associated.

TCRdb's copy holds only in-frame clones and misses some; the assay was immunoSEQ multiplex PCR. The sample includes some 79,000 clones, around 94% of them seen just once. Trimming removed 4 bases at V and 2 bases at J, with 12 bases between. The CDR3 is made up of 14 amino acids. Germline loops: CDR1 SGHDT, CDR2 YYEEEE. Sample: PBMCs. V usage is TRBV5-6 and J usage is TRBJ1-1, with a possible D match to TRBD1 (5 bases). This clonotype originated in a woman aged 18 to 35 in good health and CMV-seropositive. The CDR3 DNA reads as TGTGCCAGCAGCCCTCAGGGCGTTAACACTGAAGCTTTCTTT. Its translation: CASSPQGVNTEAFF. Combining the CDR3 with reference TRBV5-6 and TRBJ1-1 gives the whole variable domain DAGVTQSPTHLIKTRGQQVTLRCSPKSGHDTVSWYQQALGQGPQFIFQYYEEEERQRGNFPDRFSGHQFPNYSSELNVNALLLGDSALYLCASSPQGVNTEAFFGQGTRLTVV.